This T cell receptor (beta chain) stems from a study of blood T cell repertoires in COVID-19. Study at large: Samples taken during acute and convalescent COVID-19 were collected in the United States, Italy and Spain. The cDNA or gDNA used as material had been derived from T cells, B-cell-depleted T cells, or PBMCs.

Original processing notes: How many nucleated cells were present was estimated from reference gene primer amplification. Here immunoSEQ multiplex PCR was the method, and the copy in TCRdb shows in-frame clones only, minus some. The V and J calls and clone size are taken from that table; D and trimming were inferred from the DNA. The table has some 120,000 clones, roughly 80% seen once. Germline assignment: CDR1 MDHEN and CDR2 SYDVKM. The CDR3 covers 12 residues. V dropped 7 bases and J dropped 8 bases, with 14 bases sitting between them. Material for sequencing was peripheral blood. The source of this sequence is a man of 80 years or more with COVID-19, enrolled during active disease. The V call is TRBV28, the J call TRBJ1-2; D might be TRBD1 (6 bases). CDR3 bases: TGTGCCAGCACCTTAGGGGGTCACGGCTACACCTTC. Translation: CASTLGGHGYTF.